Listed below are T cell receptor beta chains from one sample, sequenced in a study of T cell responses to AZD1222 COVID-19 vaccine. Produced via immunoSEQ multiplex PCR; TCRdb's table is partial and in-frame only. The data show some 180,000 clones, around 89% seen once. The sample consisted of peripheral blood, taken on day 0 of AZD1222 vaccination. All receptors come from an adult in good health. Both conserved end residues are part of each CDR3. The D gene is left open where the match is weak. Rows give clone size only sometimes, using once, few, many, or a class for an expanded clone.

d_call j_call v_call clone_size cdr3_nt cdr3_aa
TRBD1 TRBJ1-2 TRBV6-4 NA TGTGCCAGCAGTGACCTGGGACAGGGTTATGGCTACACCTTC CASSDLGQGYGYTF
NA TRBJ1-6 TRBV14 NA TGTGCCAGCAGCCAAGACGCAGGGAGCGGTTCACCCCTCCACTTT CASSQDAGSGSPLHF
NA TRBJ2-2 TRBV5-4 NA TGTGCCAGCAGCCCCGGACAGCCTCGGCTGGCCGGGGAGCTGTTTTTT CASSPGQPRLAGELFF
NA TRBJ2-1 TRBV6-4 NA TGTGCCAGCAGTGACTCGGGGGGGGGCGATGAGCAGTTCTTC CASSDSGGGDEQFF
TRBD2 TRBJ2-3 TRBV19 NA TGTGCCAGTAGCCTAGCGGGATCAGATACGCAGTATTTT CASSLAGSDTQYF
NA TRBJ1-1 TRBV19 NA TGTGCCAGTAGTGACAGGATGAACACTGAAGCTTTCTTT CASSDRMNTEAFF
NA TRBJ2-3 TRBV6-2/TRBV6-3 NA TGTGCCAGCAGCTCCCCCCAACAGGGTAAAGATACGCAGTATTTT CASSSPQQGKDTQYF
NA TRBJ1-1 TRBV29-1 NA TGCAGCGCCGTCACCCTCGCGGACGCTTTCTTT CSAVTLADAFF
NA TRBJ1-2 TRBV28 once TGTGCCAGCAGATTAAGCCCTTCGGGCCCCGGCTATGGCTACACCTTC CASRLSPSGPGYGYTF
NA TRBJ2-7 TRBV10-1 few TGCGCCAGCAGCCGGACAGGACTAAGCTCCTACGAGCAGTACTTC CASSRTGLSSYEQYF